A single sample is the source of the 2 T cell receptor beta chains below, sequenced in a study of T cells in Graves' hyperthyroidism and ophthalmopathy. Amplification of TCR beta CDR3 regions was performed using RNA transcripts as template. First-round RT-PCR with HTBI primers amplified the TCR CDR3 region. From the multiplex PCR reads, TCRdb called clonotypes with MiXCR, one entry per CDR3 protein. The profile shows approximately 700,000 distinct CDR3 sequences, 15% to 20% of them singletons. The sequencing input was blood. The origin of the receptors is a man between 18 and 35 years old with Graves' hyperthyroidism.

Comments on this clonotype: A single base separates this from a much larger clone, so it may be a read error. The chain is built from TRBV18 and TRBJ1-4; D unclear. This CDR3 region has 15 residues. Per germline, CDR1 KGHSH and CDR2 LQKENI. CDR3 loop: CASSLGFATNEKLLF. Here the CDR3 DNA reads TGTGCCAGCTCACTGGGGTTCGCGACTAATGAAAAACTGCTTTTT.

This clonotype came up a few times. The V gene is TRBV13, the J gene TRBJ1-1, with D unresolved. This CDR3 comprises 17 residues. V shed 5 bases and J shed 1 base, with 20 bases lying between them. Germline CDR1 is PRHDT and CDR2 is FYEKMQ (reference sequence). The CDR3 loop is CASSGGTPGTRNTEAFF. DNA for the CDR3: TGTGCCAGCAGCGGAGGCACACCAGGAACCCGGAACACTGAAGCTTTCTTT.